The 10 T cell receptor beta chains below all came from one sample that was sequenced in a study of blood T cell repertoires in COVID-19. Clones were read by immunoSEQ multiplex PCR, and TCRdb kept only the in-frame ones, dropping some. This table holds 400,000 or so clones, roughly 90% found once. The sequenced sample consisted of PBMCs or T cells enriched from blood (not recorded which). The source of these receptors is a woman aged 40-49 years with acute COVID-19.

CDR3 in DNA: TGTGCCCTGACAGGGAATTACAATGAGCAGTTCTTC. Its translation is CALTGNYNEQFF. The rearrangement uses TRBV5-3 and TRBJ2-1, with 7 bases identical to TRBD1. TRBV5-3 is sorted into the ORF group, with uncertain function. The V segment lost 10 bases and the J segment 4 bases; nucleotides outside the gene matches: 5. This CDR3 has 12 amino acids.

The rearrangement links TRBV5-1 to TRBJ2-3, with TRBD2 identical over 12 bases. J lost 5 bases, V lost 3 bases, and 4 bases had no gene match. The CDR3 runs 15 residues. From germline, CDR1 is SGHRS and CDR2 YFSETQ. For the CDR3, the DNA is TGCGCCAGCAGCTCCGGGACTAGCGGGCTAGATACGCAGTATTTT. Its translation: CASSSGTSGLDTQYF. Combining the CDR3 with reference TRBV5-1 and TRBJ2-3 gives the whole variable domain KAGVTQTPRYLIKTRGQQVTLSCSPISGHRSVSWYQQTPGQGLQFLFEYFSETQRNKGNFPGRFSGRQFSNSRSEMNVSTLELGDSALYLCASSSGTSGLDTQYFGPGTRLTVL.

The chain uses TRBV29-1 and TRBJ2-7; the D gene is possibly TRBD2 (5 bases). The CDR3 sequence is 12 residues long. Germline loops: CDR1 SQVTM, CDR2 ANQGSEA. V was trimmed by 0 bases and J by 4 bases, leaving 7 bases between them. The CDR3 region is CSVEDGEYEQYF. The CDR3 DNA follows: TGCAGCGTTGAAGACGGGGAATACGAGCAGTACTTC.

The chain uses TRBV27 and TRBJ1-6; 8 bases align to TRBD1. Trimming took 5 bases from V and 8 from J; bases not matched to a gene: 11. The CDR3 spans 16 residues. Germline CDR1 reads MNHEY; CDR2 reads SMNVEV (reference sequence). The CDR3 nucleotides read TGTGCCAGCAGTATCCTAGACAGGGGAAATTATTCACCCCTCCACTTT. Protein product: CASSILDRGNYSPLHF.

The CDR3, as DNA: TGCGCCAGCGGAAACACAGGGGACGGATACGAGCAGTACTTC. Protein: CASGNTGDGYEQYF. This sequence joins TRBV4-1 and TRBJ2-7; 7 bases agree with TRBD1. V gave up 8 bases and J gave up 4 bases; unmatched junction bases: 11. The CDR3 has 14 residues. The germline CDR1 and CDR2 sequences are MGHRA and YSYEKL.

This chain links TRBV6-5 with TRBJ1-1; no clear D gene. This CDR3 has 13 amino acids. Trimming removed 2 bases at V and 5 bases at J, with 9 bases between. In germline, CDR1 is MNHEY, CDR2 SVGAGI. The CDR3 DNA reads as TGTGCCAGCAGTTACGATCGTAGAACTGAAGCTTTCTTT. It is translated as CASSYDRRTEAFF.

The chain combines TRBV2 with TRBJ2-5; maybe TRBD2 (6 bases). The CDR3 length is 14 residues. In germline, CDR1 is SNHLY, CDR2 FYNNEI. Trimming removed 8 bases from V and 3 bases from J, with 16 bases in between. For the CDR3, the DNA is TGTGCCAGCGGGATCTCGACTAGGGAAGAGACCCAGTACTTC. Translating gives CASGISTREETQYF.

This chain's CDR3 is CASSARSNQPQHF. CDR3 nucleotides: TGTGCCAGCAGTGCTAGGAGCAATCAGCCCCAGCATTTT. The chain uses TRBV2 and TRBJ1-5; no clear D gene. Germline-derived CDR1 and CDR2 are SNHLY and FYNNEI. V lost 4 bases, J lost 1 base, and 5 bases lay in between. The CDR3 is made up of 13 amino acids.

The chain recombines TRBV6-5 with TRBJ2-2, with TRBD1 matching 7 bases. CDR1 and CDR2 (germline): MNHEY, SVGAGI. After removal of 7 bases from V and 8 bases from J, the junction contained 4 bases not matched to a gene. The CDR3 is made up of 12 amino acids. CDR3 coding DNA: TGTGCCAGCACCTACAGGGGAGGGGAGCTGTTTTTT. Translation gives CASTYRGGELFF.

The J gene is TRBJ2-5, the V gene TRBV3-1 (or the pseudogene TRBV3-2); a possible D gene is TRBD1 (5 bases). Trimming took 0 bases from V and 4 from J, leaving 15 bases between them. The CDR3 length is 16 residues. Germline CDR1 reads LGHDT; CDR2 reads YNNKEL (reference sequence). This CDR3 reads CASSQDFIPQGETQYF. Written as DNA, the CDR3 is TGTGCCAGCAGCCAAGATTTCATACCTCAGGGAGAGACCCAGTACTTC.